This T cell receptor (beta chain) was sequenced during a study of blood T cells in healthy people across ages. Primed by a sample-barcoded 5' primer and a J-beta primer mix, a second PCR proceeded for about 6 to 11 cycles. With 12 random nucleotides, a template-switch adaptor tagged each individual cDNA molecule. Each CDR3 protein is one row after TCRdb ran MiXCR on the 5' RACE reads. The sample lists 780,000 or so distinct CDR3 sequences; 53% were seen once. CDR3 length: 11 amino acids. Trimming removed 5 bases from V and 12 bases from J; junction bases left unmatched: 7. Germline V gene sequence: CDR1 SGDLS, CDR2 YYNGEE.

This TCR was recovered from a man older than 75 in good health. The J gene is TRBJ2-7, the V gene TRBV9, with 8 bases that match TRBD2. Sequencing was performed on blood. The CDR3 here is CASSDTSGLYF. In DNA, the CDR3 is TGTGCCAGCAGTGATACTAGCGGACTGTACTTC.